Following are 9 T cell receptor beta chains from one sample sequenced in a study of cytomegalovirus exposure and HLA in healthy donors. Both 60 Vbeta primers and 13 Jbeta primers went into the PCR. TCRdb keeps only in-frame clones here, not all; method: immunoSEQ multiplex PCR. The repertoire includes some 200,000 clones, more than 65% of them detected once, and approximately 2.6% sits in the top ten. The sequencing sample was made of PBMCs. Receptors were obtained from a female donor in good health and CMV-seronegative.

This clone came up a few times. J is TRBJ2-3 and V is TRBV19; no clear D gene. The CDR3 runs to 13 residues. Trimming took 4 bases from V and 6 from J, leaving 11 bases between them. Germline-derived CDR1 and CDR2 are LNHDA and SQIVND (reference sequence). In DNA form, the CDR3 reads TGTGCCAGTAGTAGTGACTCCATGGATACGCAGTATTTT. It encodes CASSSDSMDTQYF.

The chain carries TRBV2 and TRBJ1-3, with D tentatively TRBD1 (6 bases). Germline lookup yields CDR1 SNHLY and CDR2 FYNNEI. The germline V and J ends were trimmed by 6 bases and 0 bases, with 12 bases remaining between them. The CDR3 sequence is 15 residues long. The CDR3 is CASSGQSLSGNTIYF. The DNA of the CDR3 is TGTGCCAGCAGCGGACAGTCTCTCTCTGGAAACACCATATATTTT.

This clone is a singleton in its sample. The gene calls are TRBV30 and TRBJ2-7, with TRBD2 identical over 10 bases. J lost 1 base, V lost 6 bases, and 15 bases had no gene match. Per germline, CDR1 GTSNPN and CDR2 SVGIG (reference sequence). This CDR3 has 17 residues. The CDR3 is CACLFGASGRWSYEQYF. CDR3 nucleotide sequence: TGTGCCTGTTTGTTCGGGGCTAGCGGGAGATGGTCCTACGAGCAGTACTTC. The full variable domain, completed using reference TRBV30 and TRBJ2-7, is SQTIHQWPATLVQPVGSPLSLECTVEGTSNPNLYWYRQAAGRGLQLLFYSVGIGQISSEVPQNLSASRPQDRQFILSSKKLLLSDSGFYLCACLFGASGRWSYEQYFGPGTRLTVT.

Only one count was recorded for this clone. The chain uses TRBV7-8 and TRBJ2-5; TRBD2 is a possible D gene (6 bases). The ends were cut back, 3 bases at V and 4 bases at J, with 12 bases in the middle. This CDR3 spans 14 amino acids. Germline lookup yields CDR1 SGHVS and CDR2 FQNEAQ. The CDR3 DNA is TGTGCCAGCAGCTTCGGGCGGGGCGCAGAGACCCAGTACTTC. Amino acids: CASSFGRGAETQYF.

This sequence joins TRBV27 and TRBJ2-5, with 15 bases identical to TRBD2. The DNA end favors TRBJ2-7, so the J call may be wrong. The CDR3 totals 16 residues. Germline CDR1 MNHEY, CDR2 SMNVEV (reference sequence). CDR3 DNA sequence: TGTGCCAGCAGTCGCGGACTAGCGGGAGGGTGGTACGAGCAGTACTTC. This sequence encodes CASSRGLAGGWYEQYF.

The CDR3 loop reads CASSPNRATNEKLFF. For the CDR3, the DNA is TGTGCCAGCAGTCCAAACAGGGCAACTAATGAAAAACTGTTTTTT. The chain carries TRBV25-1 and TRBJ1-4, with D perhaps matching TRBD1 (6 bases). There are 15 residues in the CDR3. CDR1 and CDR2 (germline): MGHDK, SYGVNS. V gave up 5 bases and J gave up 0 bases, with 10 bases separating them.

The chain is built from TRBV11-2 and TRBJ2-1; 9 bases agree with TRBD2. The junction had 7 bases not matched to a gene; V was cut back by 3 bases and J by 4 bases. The CDR3 covers 16 residues. CDR1 SGHAT and CDR2 FQNNGV come from the germline V gene. CDR3 bases: TGTGCCAGCAGCTTCGGGAGTAGCGGGGGTTACAATGAGCAGTTCTTC. Residues: CASSFGSSGGYNEQFF.

This clone was seen only a few times. The chain carries TRBV2 and TRBJ2-3, with TRBD2 matching 16 bases. V was pared by 6 bases and J by 4 bases, with 7 bases of the junction left unmatched. The germline V gene encodes CDR1 SNHLY and CDR2 FYNNEI. The CDR3 loop spans 17 amino acids. The CDR3 region is CASSAVGLAGGADTQYF. The CDR3 DNA is TGTGCCAGCAGCGCGGTGGGACTAGCGGGAGGGGCAGATACGCAGTATTTT.

This chain connects TRBV10-3 to TRBJ2-7; 8 bases agree with TRBD1. The CDR3 totals 13 residues. V was pared by 6 bases and J by 2 bases, with 3 bases of the junction left unmatched. Germline loops: CDR1 ENHRY, CDR2 SYGVKD. The CDR3 spells CAISGQGAYEQYF. CDR3 DNA sequence: TGTGCCATCAGCGGACAGGGAGCCTACGAGCAGTACTTC.